These 18 T cell receptor beta chains came from one sample sequenced in a study of T-cell reconstitution after alpha-beta-depleted transplantation in children. Using unique molecular identifiers, the investigators prepared the TCRbeta library. Each CDR3 protein gets one entry after TCRdb re-called the PCR reads with MiXCR. The sample gives about 400,000 distinct CDR3 sequences, just over 20% of which show up once; less than 4.5% is in the top ten. The sample in question was PBMCs from the stem cell graft donor, obtained from the stem cell graft. These receptors came from a human donor who donated a stem cell graft to a child with acute myeloid leukemia.

The sample holds a few counts of this clonotype. J is TRBJ2-3 and V is TRBV7-9; a possible D gene is TRBD1 (6 bases). CDR3 length: 16 residues. Trimming cost V 5 bases and J 0 bases, with 15 bases left between them. CDR1 and CDR2 (germline): SEHNR, FQNEAQ (reference sequence). CDR3: CASSPRGTLSTDTQYF. The CDR3 bases are TGTGCCAGCAGCCCCAGGGGAACGCTGAGCACAGATACGCAGTATTTT.

This chain joins TRBV20-1 and TRBJ2-7; D is unclear. This CDR3 has 11 amino acids. The germline CDR1 and CDR2 sequences are DFQATT and SNEGSKA (reference sequence). Deletions cut 8 bases from V and 3 bases from J, with 11 bases between. The CDR3: CSTVEHYEQYF. CDR3 in DNA: TGCAGTACGGTTGAGCACTACGAGCAGTACTTC.

This clonotype has at least ten counts. The chain joins TRBV20-1 to TRBJ2-1, with 8 bases lining up with TRBD1. CDR3 length: 13 amino acids. V gave up 1 base and J gave up 9 bases; unmatched junction bases: 5. CDR1 is DFQATT, CDR2 SNEGSKA, per germline (reference sequence). CDR3: CSARARQGSEQFF. Here the CDR3 DNA reads TGCAGTGCTAGAGCCCGACAGGGGAGTGAGCAGTTCTTC.

In this sample, this clonotype turned up a few times. The chain joins TRBV21-1 to TRBJ1-2; the table's D call, TRBD1, has no DNA check behind it. TRBV21-1 is tagged as a pseudogene. The CDR3 contains 14 residues. The CDR3 loop is CASSIPLGLYGYTF. The CDR3 DNA is TGTGCCAGCAGCATCCCCCTGGGACTCTATGGCTACACCTTC.

The chain employs TRBV20-1 and TRBJ2-1, with D possibly matching TRBD1 (5 bases). V lost 2 bases and J 8 bases, leaving 25 bases between the germline ends. Germline lookup yields CDR1 DFQATT and CDR2 SNEGSKA (reference sequence). The length of the CDR3 is 17 residues. CDR3 residues: CSARSGAGVGTQYEQFF. The CDR3 DNA reads TGCAGTGCTAGATCTGGGGCAGGTGTCGGCACGCAATATGAGCAGTTCTTC.

The rearrangement joins TRBV7-9 to TRBJ2-6; possibly TRBD1 for D (6 bases). V was shortened by 4 bases and J by 4 bases, with 8 bases between the two germline ends. Germline lookup yields CDR1 SEHNR and CDR2 FQNEAQ (reference sequence). This CDR3 comprises 14 residues. In DNA form, the CDR3 reads TGTGCCAGCAGCTCAGGGGACGGGGCCAACGTCCTGACTTTC. It codes for CASSSGDGANVLTF.

This clonotype was detected only a few times. The chain carries TRBV20-1 and TRBJ2-1, with 8 bases that match TRBD1. Germline assignment: CDR1 DFQATT and CDR2 SNEGSKA (reference sequence). V lost 3 bases to trimming and J lost 7 bases; unmatched junction nucleotides: 8. CDR3 length equals 14 residues. DNA of the CDR3: TGCAGTGCTAGTCCCACAGGGGGTGAAAATGAGCAGTTCTTC. It codes for CSASPTGGENEQFF.

This clonotype was seen a few times. An end of the junction does not agree with germline; a read error may underlie this. The V and J genes are TRBV7-2 and TRBJ2-7; D unresolved. The germline V gene has CDR1 SGHTA and CDR2 FQGNSA. This CDR3 has 11 amino acids. DNA for the CDR3: TGTGCCAGCAGCTCCCGCCGGGTTGCCGACTTC. Its protein product is CASSSRRVADF.

This clonotype turned up a few times. The gene calls are TRBV27 and TRBJ2-7, with D unclear. Germline assignment: CDR1 MNHEY and CDR2 SMNVEV (reference sequence). Trimming pared 3 bases from V and 1 base from J, leaving 10 bases between. The CDR3 totals 14 residues. The CDR3 loop is CASSFQRESYEQYF. The CDR3 nucleotides are TGTGCCAGCAGTTTCCAGCGCGAATCCTACGAGCAGTACTTC.

This clonotype has more than one count but fewer than ten. This sequence joins TRBV6-1 and TRBJ2-1, with D perhaps assigned TRBD1 or TRBD2 (6 bases each). V lost 4 bases and J 6 bases, leaving 16 bases between the germline ends. CDR3 length equals 15 residues. CDR1 and CDR2 (germline): MNHNS, SASEGT. CDR3 nucleotides: TGTGCCAGCAGTGTAACGGGGGCCCTACGCAATGAGCAGTTCTTC. Translated, it gives CASSVTGALRNEQFF.

The gene calls are TRBV7-3 and TRBJ2-3, with D perhaps TRBD2 (5 bases). This CDR3 has 12 residues. Germline loops: CDR1 SGHTA, CDR2 FQGTGA. V lost 5 bases and J 9 bases, leaving 12 bases between the germline ends. CDR3 in DNA: TGTGCCAGCAGCCCAAACGGCGGGACGCAGTATTTT. This gives the protein CASSPNGGTQYF.

This chain links TRBV20-1 with TRBJ1-3; 7 bases are a match to TRBD1. CDR1 and CDR2 (germline): DFQATT, SNEGSKA (reference sequence). The length of the CDR3 is 14 residues. V gave up 0 bases and J gave up 6 bases; unmatched junction bases: 5. The DNA of the CDR3 is TGCAGTGCTAGAGATCTGCAGGGGGAAAACACCATATATTTT. Translating it yields CSARDLQGENTIYF.

The V gene is TRBV7-6, the J gene TRBJ2-7, with TRBD1 identical over 7 bases. This CDR3 is 15 amino acids long. Germline V gene data show CDR1 as SGHVS and CDR2 as FNYEAQ. V trimming: 1 base; J trimming: 2 bases; junction bases outside the gene matches: 5. DNA of the CDR3: TGTGCCAGCAGCTTAGACAGGGGTAGGGCCTACGAGCAGTACTTC. It codes for CASSLDRGRAYEQYF.

This chain connects TRBV28 to TRBJ2-6; 7 bases match TRBD1. CDR1 and CDR2 (germline): MDHEN, SYDVKM. V was pared by 6 bases and J by 0 bases, with 2 bases of the junction left unmatched. The CDR3 totals 15 residues. CDR3 sequence: CASRRQGSGANVLTF. The CDR3 nucleotides read TGTGCCAGCAGACGACAGGGCTCTGGGGCCAACGTCCTGACTTTC.

This clonotype was found a few times. The chain links TRBV6-6 to TRBJ1-5; D might be TRBD1 (5 bases). The CDR3 covers 13 residues. Deletions cut 5 bases from V and 6 bases from J, with 11 bases between. Germline CDR1 and CDR2: MNHNY and SVGAGI (reference sequence). The CDR3 reads CASSNGGAQPQHF. DNA for the CDR3: TGTGCCAGCAGTAACGGTGGGGCTCAGCCCCAGCATTTT.

This clonotype was counted many times. The chain recombines TRBV28 with TRBJ1-1, with D uncertain. Germline V gives CDR1 MDHEN, CDR2 SYDVKM. Trimming took off 6 bases at V and 5 bases at J, with 10 bases between the two ends. The CDR3 has 12 amino acids. The CDR3 sequence is CASRTGRTEAFF. Here the CDR3 DNA reads TGTGCCAGCAGGACCGGGCGTACTGAAGCTTTCTTT.

In its sample, this clonotype was seen once. The chain joins TRBV9 to TRBJ2-5, with 9 bases fitting TRBD1. V shed 3 bases and J 4 bases; nucleotides not matched to a gene: 7. CDR3 length: 15 residues. CDR1 and CDR2 from the germline V gene are SGDLS and YYNGEE. The CDR3 sequence: CASSAGQGRGETQYF. CDR3 sequence (DNA): TGTGCCAGCAGCGCGGGACAGGGACGCGGAGAGACCCAGTACTTC. Full variable domain (missing parts from reference TRBV9 and TRBJ2-5): DSGVTQTPKHLITATGQRVTLRCSPRSGDLSVYWYQQSLDQGLQFLIQYYNGEERAKGNILERFSAQQFPDLHSELNLSSLELGDSALYFCASSAGQGRGETQYFGPGTRLLVL.

The rearrangement joins TRBV7-9 to TRBJ2-5; no clear D. This CDR3 has 14 amino acids. Germline values: CDR1 SEHNR, CDR2 FQNEAQ (reference sequence). Trimming stripped 5 bases from V and 1 base from J, with 11 bases between. This chain's CDR3 is CASSPAEPQETQYF. For the CDR3, the DNA is TGTGCCAGCAGCCCGGCGGAGCCCCAAGAGACCCAGTACTTC. The full variable domain, completed using reference TRBV7-9 and TRBJ2-5, is DTGVSQNPRHKITKRGQNVTFRCDPISEHNRLYWYRQTLGQGPEFLTYFQNEAQLEKSRLLSDRFSAERPKGSFSTLEIQRTEQGDSAMYLCASSPAEPQETQYFGPGTRLLVL.